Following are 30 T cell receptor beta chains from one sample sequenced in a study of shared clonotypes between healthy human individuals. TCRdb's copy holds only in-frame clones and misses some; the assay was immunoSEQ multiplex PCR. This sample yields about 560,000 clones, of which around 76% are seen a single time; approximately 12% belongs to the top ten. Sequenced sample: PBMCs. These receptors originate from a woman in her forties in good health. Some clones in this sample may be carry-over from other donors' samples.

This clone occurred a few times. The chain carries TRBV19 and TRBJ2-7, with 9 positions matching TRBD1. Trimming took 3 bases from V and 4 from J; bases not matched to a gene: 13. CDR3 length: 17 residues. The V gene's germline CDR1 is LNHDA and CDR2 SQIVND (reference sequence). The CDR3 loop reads CASSIRSGGTGKYEQYF. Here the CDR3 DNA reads TGTGCCAGTAGTATTCGCTCAGGAGGGACAGGGAAGTACGAGCAGTACTTC.

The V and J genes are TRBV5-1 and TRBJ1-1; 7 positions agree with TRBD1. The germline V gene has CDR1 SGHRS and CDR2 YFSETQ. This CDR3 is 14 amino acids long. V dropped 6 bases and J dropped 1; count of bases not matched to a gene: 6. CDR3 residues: CASKPGGRNTEAFF. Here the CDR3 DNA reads TGCGCCAGCAAGCCAGGGGGGCGGAACACTGAAGCTTTCTTT.

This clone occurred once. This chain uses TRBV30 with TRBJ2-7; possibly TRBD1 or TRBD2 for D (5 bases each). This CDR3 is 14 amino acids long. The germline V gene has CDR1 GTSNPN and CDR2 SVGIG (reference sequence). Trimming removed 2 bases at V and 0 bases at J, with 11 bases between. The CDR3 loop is CAWSPGTVSYEQYF. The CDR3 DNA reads TGTGCCTGGAGTCCCGGGACGGTCTCCTACGAGCAGTACTTC.

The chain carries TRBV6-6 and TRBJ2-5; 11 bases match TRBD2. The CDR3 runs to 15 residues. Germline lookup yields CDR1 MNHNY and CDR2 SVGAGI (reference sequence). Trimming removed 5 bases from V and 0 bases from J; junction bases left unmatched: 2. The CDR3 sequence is CASSRTSGYQETQYF. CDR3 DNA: TGTGCCAGCAGTCGGACTAGCGGGTACCAAGAGACCCAGTACTTC.

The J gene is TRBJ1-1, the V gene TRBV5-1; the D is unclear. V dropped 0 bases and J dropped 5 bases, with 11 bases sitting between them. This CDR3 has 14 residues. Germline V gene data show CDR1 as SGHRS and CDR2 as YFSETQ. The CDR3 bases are TGCGCCAGCAGCTTGGTGGCAGCAACGACTGAAGCTTTCTTT. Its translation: CASSLVAATTEAFF.

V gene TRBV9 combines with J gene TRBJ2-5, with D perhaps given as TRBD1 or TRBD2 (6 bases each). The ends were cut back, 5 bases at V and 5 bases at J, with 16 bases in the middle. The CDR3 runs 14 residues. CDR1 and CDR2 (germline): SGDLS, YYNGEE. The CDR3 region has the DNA TGTGCCAGCAGTGCCTCGGGGGCGCGGGAGACCCAGTACTTC. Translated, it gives CASSASGARETQYF.

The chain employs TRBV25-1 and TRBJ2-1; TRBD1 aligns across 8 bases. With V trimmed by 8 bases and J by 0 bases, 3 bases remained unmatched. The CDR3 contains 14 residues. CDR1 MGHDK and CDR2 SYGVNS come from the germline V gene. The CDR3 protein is CASHGQGSYNEQFF. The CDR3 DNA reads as TGTGCCAGCCATGGACAGGGCTCCTACAATGAGCAGTTCTTC. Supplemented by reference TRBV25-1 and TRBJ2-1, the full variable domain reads EADIYQTPRYLVIGTGKKITLECSQTMGHDKMYWYQQDPGMELHLIHYSYGVNSTEKGDLSSESTVSRIRTEHFPLTLESARPSHTSQYLCASHGQGSYNEQFFGPGTRLTVL.

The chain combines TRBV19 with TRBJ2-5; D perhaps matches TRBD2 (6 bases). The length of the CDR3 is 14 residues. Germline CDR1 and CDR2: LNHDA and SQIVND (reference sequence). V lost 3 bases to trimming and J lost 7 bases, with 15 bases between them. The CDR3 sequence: CASSMTGARGTQYF. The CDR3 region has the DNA TGTGCCAGTAGTATGACGGGAGCCCGAGGGACCCAGTACTTC.

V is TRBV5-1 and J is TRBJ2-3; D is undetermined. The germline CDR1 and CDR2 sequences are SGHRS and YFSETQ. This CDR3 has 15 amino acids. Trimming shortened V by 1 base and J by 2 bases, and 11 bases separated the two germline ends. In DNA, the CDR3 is TGCGCCAGCAGCTTGATAGGTCAGTTCACAGATACGCAGTATTTT. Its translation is CASSLIGQFTDTQYF.

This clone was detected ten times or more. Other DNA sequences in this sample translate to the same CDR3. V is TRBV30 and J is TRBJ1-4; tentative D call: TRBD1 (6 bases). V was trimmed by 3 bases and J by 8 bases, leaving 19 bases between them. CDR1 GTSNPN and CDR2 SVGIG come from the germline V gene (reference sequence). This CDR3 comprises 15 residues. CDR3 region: CAWRVPGHPAEKLFF. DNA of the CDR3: TGTGCCTGGAGAGTTCCGGGACACCCGGCGGAAAAACTGTTTTTT.

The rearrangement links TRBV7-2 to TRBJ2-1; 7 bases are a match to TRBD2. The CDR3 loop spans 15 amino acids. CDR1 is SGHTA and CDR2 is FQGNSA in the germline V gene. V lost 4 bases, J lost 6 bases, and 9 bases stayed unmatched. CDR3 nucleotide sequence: TGTGCCAGCAGCTCGCGGGAGACCCGACCCAATGAGCAGTTCTTC. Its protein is CASSSRETRPNEQFF.

CDR3 DNA: TGTGCCAGCAGATCCGACAATGCAGCGAGCTATGGCTACACCTTC. It yields the protein CASRSDNAASYGYTF. This sequence joins TRBV28 and TRBJ1-2; no reliable D call. The ends were cut back, 6 bases at V and 4 bases at J, with 18 bases in the middle. This CDR3 has 15 residues. Per the germline V gene, CDR1 is MDHEN and CDR2 is SYDVKM.

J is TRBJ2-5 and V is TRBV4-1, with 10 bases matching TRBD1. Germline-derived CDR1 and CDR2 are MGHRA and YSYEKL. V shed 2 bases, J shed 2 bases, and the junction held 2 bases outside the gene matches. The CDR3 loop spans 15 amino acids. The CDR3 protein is CASSQPGQGQETQYF. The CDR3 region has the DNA TGCGCCAGCAGCCAACCGGGACAGGGGCAAGAGACCCAGTACTTC.

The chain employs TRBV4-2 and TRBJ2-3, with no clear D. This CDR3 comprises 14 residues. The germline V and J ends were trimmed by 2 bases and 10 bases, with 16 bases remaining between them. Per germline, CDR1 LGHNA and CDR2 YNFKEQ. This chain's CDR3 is CASSQSLGPLAQYF. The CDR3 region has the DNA TGTGCCAGCAGCCAATCCCTCGGCCCGCTGGCGCAGTATTTT.

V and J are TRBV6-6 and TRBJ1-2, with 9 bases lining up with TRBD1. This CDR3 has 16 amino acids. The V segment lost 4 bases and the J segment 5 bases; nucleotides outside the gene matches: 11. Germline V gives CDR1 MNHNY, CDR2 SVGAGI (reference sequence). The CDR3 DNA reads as TGTGCCAGCAGTTCCGGACAGGGGCGAGGTTGGTATGGCTACACCTTC. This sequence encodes CASSSGQGRGWYGYTF.

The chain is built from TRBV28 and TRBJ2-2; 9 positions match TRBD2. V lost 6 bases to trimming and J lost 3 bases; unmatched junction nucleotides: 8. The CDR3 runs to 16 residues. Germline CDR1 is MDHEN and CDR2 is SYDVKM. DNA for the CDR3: TGTGCCAGCAGATCCTTGCGGGAGGGCGACACCGGGGAGCTGTTTTTT. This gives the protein CASRSLREGDTGELFF. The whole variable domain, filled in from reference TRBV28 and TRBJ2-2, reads DVKVTQSSRYLVKRTGEKVFLECVQDMDHENMFWYRQDPGLGLRLIYFSYDVKMKEKGDIPEGYSVSREKKERFSLILESASTNQTSMYLCASRSLREGDTGELFFGEGSRLTVL.

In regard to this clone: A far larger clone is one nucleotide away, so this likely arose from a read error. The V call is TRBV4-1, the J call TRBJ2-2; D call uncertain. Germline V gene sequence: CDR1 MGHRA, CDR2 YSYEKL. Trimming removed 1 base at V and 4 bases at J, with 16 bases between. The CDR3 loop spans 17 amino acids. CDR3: CASSQGVRVGFTGELFF. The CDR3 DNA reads TGCGCCAGCAGCCAAGGGGTTCGGGTCGGGTTCACCGGGGAGCTGTTTTTT.

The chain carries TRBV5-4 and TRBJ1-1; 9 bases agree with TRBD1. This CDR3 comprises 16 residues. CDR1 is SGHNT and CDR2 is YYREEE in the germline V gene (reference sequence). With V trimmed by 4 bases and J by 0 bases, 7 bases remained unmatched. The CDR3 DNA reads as TGTGCCAGCAGCCCCAGGGGACAGGGCCTGAACACTGAAGCTTTCTTT. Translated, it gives CASSPRGQGLNTEAFF.

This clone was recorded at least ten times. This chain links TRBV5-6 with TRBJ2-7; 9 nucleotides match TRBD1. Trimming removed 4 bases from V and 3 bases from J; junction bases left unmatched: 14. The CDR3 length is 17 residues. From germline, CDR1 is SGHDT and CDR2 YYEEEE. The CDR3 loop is CASSQNPGTGWDYEQYF. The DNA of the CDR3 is TGTGCCAGCAGCCAAAACCCCGGGACAGGGTGGGACTACGAGCAGTACTTC.

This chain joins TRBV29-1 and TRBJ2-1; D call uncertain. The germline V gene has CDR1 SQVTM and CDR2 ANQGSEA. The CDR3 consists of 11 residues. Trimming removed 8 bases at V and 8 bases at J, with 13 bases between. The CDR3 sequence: CSQGQADEQFF. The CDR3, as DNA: TGCAGCCAAGGGCAGGCGGATGAGCAGTTCTTC.

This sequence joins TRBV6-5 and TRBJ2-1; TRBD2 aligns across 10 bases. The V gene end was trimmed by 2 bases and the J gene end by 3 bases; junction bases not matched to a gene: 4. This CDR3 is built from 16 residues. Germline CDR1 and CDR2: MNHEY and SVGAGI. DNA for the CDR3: TGTGCCAGCAGTTACCTCAGGACTAGCGGCTACAATGAGCAGTTCTTC. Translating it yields CASSYLRTSGYNEQFF.

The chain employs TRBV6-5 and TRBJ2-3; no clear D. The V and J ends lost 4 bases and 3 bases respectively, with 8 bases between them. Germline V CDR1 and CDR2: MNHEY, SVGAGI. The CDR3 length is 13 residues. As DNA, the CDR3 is TGTGCCAGCAGTTCCGGCAGTACAGATACGCAGTATTTT. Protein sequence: CASSSGSTDTQYF.

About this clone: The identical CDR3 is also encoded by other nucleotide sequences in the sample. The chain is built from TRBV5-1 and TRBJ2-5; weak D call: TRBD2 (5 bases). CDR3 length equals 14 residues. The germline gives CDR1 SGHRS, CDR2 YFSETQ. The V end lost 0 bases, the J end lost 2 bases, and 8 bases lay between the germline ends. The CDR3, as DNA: TGCGCCAGCAGCTTGGGAGGGCCTCAAGAGACCCAGTACTTC. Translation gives CASSLGGPQETQYF. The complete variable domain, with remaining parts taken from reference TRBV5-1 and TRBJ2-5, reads KAGVTQTPRYLIKTRGQQVTLSCSPISGHRSVSWYQQTPGQGLQFLFEYFSETQRNKGNFPGRFSGRQFSNSRSEMNVSTLELGDSALYLCASSLGGPQETQYFGPGTRLLVL.

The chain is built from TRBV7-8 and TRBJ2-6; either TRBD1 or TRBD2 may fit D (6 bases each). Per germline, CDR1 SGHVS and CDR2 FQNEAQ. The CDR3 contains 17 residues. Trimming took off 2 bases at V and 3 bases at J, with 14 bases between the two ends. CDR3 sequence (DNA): TGTGCCAGCAGCTTAAGGGGGGCGGAGATTGGGGCCAACGTCCTGACTTTC. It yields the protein CASSLRGAEIGANVLTF.

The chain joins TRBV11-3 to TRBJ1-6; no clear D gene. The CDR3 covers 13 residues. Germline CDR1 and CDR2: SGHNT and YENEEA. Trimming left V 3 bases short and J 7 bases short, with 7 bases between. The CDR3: CASSFGGNSPLHF. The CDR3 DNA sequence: TGTGCCAGCAGCTTCGGTGGGAATTCACCCCTCCACTTT.

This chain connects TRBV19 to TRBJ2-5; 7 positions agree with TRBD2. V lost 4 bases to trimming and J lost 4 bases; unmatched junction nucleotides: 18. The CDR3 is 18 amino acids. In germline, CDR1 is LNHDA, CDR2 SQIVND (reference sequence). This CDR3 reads CASSRSLLFAGDGETQYF. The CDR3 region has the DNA TGTGCCAGTAGTAGATCCCTCCTGTTTGCGGGAGACGGAGAGACCCAGTACTTC.

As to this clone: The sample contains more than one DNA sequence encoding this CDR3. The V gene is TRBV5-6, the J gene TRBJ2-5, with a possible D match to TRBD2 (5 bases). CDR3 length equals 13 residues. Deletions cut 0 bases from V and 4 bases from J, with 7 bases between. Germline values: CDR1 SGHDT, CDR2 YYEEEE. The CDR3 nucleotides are TGTGCCAGCAGCTTGGGGGGAGTAGAGACCCAGTACTTC. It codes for CASSLGGVETQYF.

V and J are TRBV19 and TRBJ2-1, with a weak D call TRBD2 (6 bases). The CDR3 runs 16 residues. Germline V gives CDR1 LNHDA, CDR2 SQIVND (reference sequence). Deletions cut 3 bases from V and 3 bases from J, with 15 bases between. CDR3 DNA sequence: TGTGCCAGTAGTATGGGCAGCGGGCGATACTACAATGAGCAGTTCTTC. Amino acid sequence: CASSMGSGRYYNEQFF.

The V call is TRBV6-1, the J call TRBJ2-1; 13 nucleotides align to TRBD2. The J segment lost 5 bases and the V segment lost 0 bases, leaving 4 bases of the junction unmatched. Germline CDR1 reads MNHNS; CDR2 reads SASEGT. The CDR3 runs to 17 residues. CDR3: CASSEALAGGQNNEQFF. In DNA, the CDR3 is TGTGCCAGCAGTGAAGCACTAGCGGGAGGGCAAAACAATGAGCAGTTCTTC.

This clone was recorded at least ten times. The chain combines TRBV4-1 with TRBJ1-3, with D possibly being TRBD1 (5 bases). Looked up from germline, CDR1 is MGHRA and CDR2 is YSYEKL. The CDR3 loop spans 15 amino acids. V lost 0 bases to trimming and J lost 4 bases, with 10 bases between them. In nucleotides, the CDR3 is TGCGCCAGCAGCCAAGATCGGGACGCGGGAAACACCATATATTTT. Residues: CASSQDRDAGNTIYF.